What follows are 6 T cell receptor beta chains derived from one specimen sequenced in a study of technical replicates of blood from a few donors. The table came from immunoSEQ multiplex PCR; TCRdb's copy has only in-frame clones and leaves some out. The data contain under 95,000 clones, approximately 94% of them singletons. Sample: T cells isolated from PBMCs. Every receptor here comes from a human donor in good health.

The V and J genes are TRBV6-5 and TRBJ1-1; 7 bases are shared with TRBD1. V was clipped by 5 bases and J by 0 bases; unmatched bases: 6. The CDR3 totals 15 residues. Germline CDR1 is MNHEY and CDR2 is SVGAGI. The CDR3 DNA sequence: TGTGCCAGCAGTCACAGGGGCCCTGTGAACACTGAAGCTTTCTTT. It specifies CASSHRGPVNTEAFF.

This chain links TRBV2 with TRBJ1-1; 7 bases match TRBD1. Losses at the gene ends were 10 bases for V and 2 bases for J; bases not matched to a gene: 7. Germline CDR1 and CDR2: SNHLY and FYNNEI. The CDR3 contains 13 residues. As DNA, the CDR3 is TGTGCCAACCTTTGGGACAGTAACACTGAAGCTTTCTTT. Translating it yields CANLWDSNTEAFF.

As regards this clone: Compared with germline, one end of the junction differs, possibly owing to a read error. V and J are TRBV11-3 and TRBJ1-1, with 9 bases aligning to TRBD1. The CDR3 is 12 amino acids. The germline V gene encodes CDR1 SGHNT and CDR2 YENEEA. The CDR3 nucleotides are TGTGCCAGCACAACTCGGGGACAGGGTGGAGATTTT. Protein product: CASTTRGQGGDF.

The chain is built from TRBV25-1 and TRBJ2-2; 8 bases align to TRBD2. V was clipped by 4 bases and J by 0 bases; unmatched bases: 1. In germline, CDR1 is MGHDK, CDR2 SYGVNS. The CDR3 contains 15 residues. The CDR3 spells CASSVAGPNTGELFF. For the CDR3, the DNA is TGTGCCAGCAGTGTAGCGGGGCCGAACACCGGGGAGCTGTTTTTT.

The chain couples TRBV2 to TRBJ1-1; tentative D call: TRBD1 (6 bases). CDR1 and CDR2 from the germline V gene are SNHLY and FYNNEI. V was trimmed by 10 bases and J by 1 base, leaving 10 bases between them. The CDR3 is 12 residues long. The CDR3 DNA is TGTGCCACTAAGACAGGGAACACTGAAGCTTTCTTT. Its translation: CATKTGNTEAFF.

The rearrangement links TRBV6-5 to TRBJ1-3; a weak D match, TRBD1 (5 bases). V gave up 5 bases and J gave up 2 bases, with 10 bases separating them. CDR1 is MNHEY and CDR2 is SVGAGI in the germline V gene. The CDR3 contains 14 residues. DNA of the CDR3: TGTGCCAGCAGTCGACAGACGACTGGAAACACCATATATTTT. It codes for CASSRQTTGNTIYF.